This T cell receptor beta chain was recorded in a study of cytomegalovirus exposure and HLA in healthy donors. Of note for this clone: Its cognate antigen is unknown.

Use of 60 Vbeta and 13 Jbeta primers characterized the PCR. Some clones are missing from TCRdb's copy, which holds only in-frame ones; the method was immunoSEQ multiplex PCR. Altogether tens of thousands of clones are present, approximately 81% being singletons, with the ten largest covering about a fifth. The study's findings and limits: Upon later analysis, TCR association rates were observed to vary by HLA locus, being highest for DRB1 and lowest for HLA-C. Within the data, a cluster of highly shared sequence variants was likely a sequencing artifact. Immune exposure information available was restricted to CMV serostatus. In a later analysis, compared with equally common non-associated chains, HLA-associated beta chains were more expanded.

Sequencing used PBMCs. The receptor comes from a woman younger than 45 in good health and CMV-seropositive.

The CDR3 loop reads CSVARDSQSYGYTF. CDR3 nucleotide sequence: TGCAGCGTTGCCCGGGACAGTCAAAGCTATGGCTACACCTTC. This chain joins TRBV29-1 and TRBJ1-2; 7 bases are a match to TRBD1. CDR1 and CDR2 (germline): SQVTM, ANQGSEA. Losses at the gene ends were 4 bases for V and 4 bases for J; bases not matched to a gene: 9. This CDR3 is built from 14 residues.